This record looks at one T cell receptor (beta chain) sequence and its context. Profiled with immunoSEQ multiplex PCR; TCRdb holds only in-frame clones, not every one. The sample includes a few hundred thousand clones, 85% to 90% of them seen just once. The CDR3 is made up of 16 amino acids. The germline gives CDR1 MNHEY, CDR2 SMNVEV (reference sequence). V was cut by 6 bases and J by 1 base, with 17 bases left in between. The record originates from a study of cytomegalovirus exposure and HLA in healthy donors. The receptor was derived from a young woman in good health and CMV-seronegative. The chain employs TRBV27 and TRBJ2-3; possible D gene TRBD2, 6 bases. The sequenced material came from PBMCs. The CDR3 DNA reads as TGTGCCAGCAGGCCTGGGATAGCGGTACGCACAGATACGCAGTATTTT. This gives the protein CASRPGIAVRTDTQYF.